This T cell receptor (beta chain) was observed in a study of cytomegalovirus exposure and HLA in healthy donors. Study-level points and caveats: According to a later analysis, most TCR beta chains associated with CMV appeared HLA-restricted.

Of note for this clone: Its specificity is not known.

Primers included in the PCR were 60 Vbeta and 13 Jbeta primers. Repertoires were generated with immunoSEQ multiplex PCR, while TCRdb's copy carries only in-frame clones and drops some. This table holds about 55,000 clones, approximately 78% found once. This sequence was found in a female donor in good health and CMV-seronegative. Sequencing used PBMCs.

The CDR3 sequence is CASSLLPPGDYNSPLHF. DNA of the CDR3: TGTGCCAGCAGCTTACTCCCGCCCGGGGACTATAATTCACCCCTCCACTTT. This chain links TRBV7-2 with TRBJ1-6, with D unresolved. The germline gives CDR1 SGHTA, CDR2 FQGNSA. Trimming removed 2 bases at V and 3 bases at J, with 14 bases between. The CDR3 runs 17 residues.